This is a list of T cell receptor beta chains from one sample in a study of chemoradiotherapy in HPV16-positive cancers. Generated by immunoSEQ multiplex PCR, the TCRdb table keeps only in-frame clones and is missing some. In the table there are a few thousand clones, more than 70% of which are singletons. Specimen collection occurred from a patient who underwent chemoradiotherapy. The source of these receptors is a human donor with HPV-associated anogenital cancer. Each CDR3 is given with its conserved first and last residue. The order of the fields is clone size, D gene, J gene, V gene, CDR3 protein, CDR3 DNA. The D gene is left open where the match is weak. Expanded clones are given a class, and other clones once, few, many or no size at all.

>-|-|TRBJ1-6|TRBV7-9
CASLRFGSPLHF
TGTGCCAGCCTACGGTTTGGATCACCCCTCCACTTT
>once|-|TRBJ2-6|TRBV28
CASSLAGAGANVLTF
TGTGCCAGCAGTTTAGCAGGGGCGGGGGCCAACGTCCTGACTTTC
>-|-|TRBJ1-2|TRBV7-2
CASSLAATTGYGYTF
TGTGCCAGCAGCTTAGCGGCCACTACGGGTTATGGCTACACCTTC
>-|TRBD1|TRBJ1-1|TRBV27
CASSPLDRVELFEAFF
TGTGCCAGCAGTCCCTTGGACAGGGTAGAGCTATTTGAAGCTTTCTTT
>once|-|TRBJ1-4|TRBV30
CASIATNEKLFF
TGTGCCTCGATCGCAACTAATGAAAAACTGTTTTTT
>-|TRBD2|TRBJ2-2|TRBV10-3
CAISGTTNTGELFF
TGTGCCATCTCAGGGACTACGAACACCGGGGAGCTGTTTTTT
>-|TRBD1|TRBJ2-2|TRBV15
CATSTGTVEELFF
TGTGCCACCAGCACTGGGACAGTTGAGGAGCTGTTTTTT
>-|-|TRBJ2-3|TRBV11-3
CASSLTGGNTQYF
TGTGCCAGCAGCCTCACCGGGGGAAATACGCAGTATTTT
>-|TRBD1|TRBJ2-3|TRBV15
CATSRDGTGPDTQYF
TGTGCCACCAGCAGAGATGGGACAGGGCCAGATACGCAGTATTTT
>once|-|TRBJ2-7|TRBV11-2
CASSLDSFSYEQYF
TGTGCCAGCAGCTTAGACAGTTTTTCCTACGAGCAGTACTTC
>-|-|TRBJ2-5|TRBV30
CAWRRRETQYF
TGTGCCTGGAGAAGGAGGGAGACCCAGTACTTC
>-|TRBD2|TRBJ2-5|TRBV19
CASSAASGGKETQYF
TGTGCCAGTAGTGCGGCTAGCGGCGGGAAAGAGACCCAGTACTTC
>-|TRBD2|TRBJ2-5|TRBV15
CATSRVGGGSETQYF
TGTGCCACCAGCAGAGTGGGGGGAGGGTCAGAGACCCAGTACTTC
>-|TRBD2|TRBJ2-2|TRBV19
CASNKAGETGELFF
TGTGCCAGTAACAAGGCGGGAGAAACCGGGGAGCTGTTTTTT
>-|-|TRBJ2-4|TRBV7-9
CASSTWTASLAKNIQYF
TGTGCCAGCAGCACCTGGACTGCATCCTTAGCCAAAAACATTCAGTACTTC
>-|-|TRBJ1-3|TRBV11-3
CASRKELSGNTIYF
TGTGCCAGCAGAAAAGAGTTATCTGGAAACACCATATATTTT
>-|TRBD1|TRBJ2-4|TRBV27
CASSRTGTAKNIQYF
TGTGCCAGCTCCAGGACAGGGACAGCCAAAAACATTCAGTACTTC
>-|-|TRBJ2-2|TRBV11-2
CASSLLGSSTGELFF
TGTGCCAGCAGCTTGTTAGGTTCTAGCACCGGGGAGCTGTTTTTT
>-|TRBD1|TRBJ2-6|TRBV19
CATRQGEAWTF
TGTGCCACTCGACAGGGCGAGGCTTGGACTTTC
>few|TRBD1|TRBJ2-7|TRBV28
CATRGQGQYEQYF
TGTGCCACCAGAGGACAGGGCCAGTACGAGCAGTACTTC
>-|-|TRBJ2-5|TRBV19
CASSIGKRTQYF
TGTGCCAGTAGTATCGGGAAACGGACCCAGTACTTC
>-|-|TRBJ2-3|TRBV5-1
CASSGGTSTDTQYF
TGCGCCAGCAGTGGGGGCACGTCCACAGATACGCAGTATTTT
>few|-|TRBJ2-7|TRBV5-6
CASSSGGYEQYF
TGTGCCAGCAGCTCCGGGGGTTACGAGCAGTACTTC
>few|TRBD1|TRBJ1-2|TRBV28
CASSRTGGGYTF
TGTGCCAGCAGCCGGACAGGGGGGGGCTACACCTTC
>-|-|TRBJ2-1|TRBV27
CASSLGRGRDEQFF
TGTGCCAGCAGTTTAGGGAGGGGGAGGGATGAGCAGTTCTTC
>-|TRBD2|TRBJ2-7|TRBV28
CASSREVYEQYF
TGTGCCAGCAGTCGGGAGGTTTACGAGCAGTACTTC
>-|-|TRBJ2-7|TRBV10-2
CASRQGYEQYF
TGCGCCAGCAGACAGGGTTACGAGCAGTACTTC
>-|-|TRBJ1-5|TRBV4-1
CASSQEMGYANSNQPQHF
TGCGCCAGCAGCCAGGAGATGGGATACGCAAATAGCAATCAGCCCCAGCATTTT
>-|-|TRBJ2-3|TRBV7-6
CASTYKKRVFTDTQYF
TGTGCCAGCACCTATAAAAAGCGGGTGTTCACAGATACGCAGTATTTT
>once|-|TRBJ2-5|TRBV29-1
CSVVGGGETQYF
TGCAGCGTTGTTGGGGGTGGGGAGACCCAGTACTTC
>-|TRBD1|TRBJ2-7|TRBV28
CASSSDRGRGDEQYF
TGTGCCAGCAGTTCCGACAGGGGGCGTGGGGACGAGCAGTACTTC
>-|-|TRBJ2-5|TRBV19
CASSIRQAETQYF
TGTGCCAGTAGTATACGGCAGGCGGAGACCCAGTACTTC
>-|-|TRBJ2-4|TRBV5-5
CASSPTHSNIQYF
TGTGCCAGCAGCCCGACTCACTCAAACATTCAGTACTTC
>few|-|TRBJ2-2|TRBV5-1
CASSQDLNTGELFF
TGCGCCAGCAGCCAGGACTTGAACACCGGGGAGCTGTTTTTT
>few|-|TRBJ2-1|TRBV7-3
CASSLLAGLYNEQFF
TGTGCCAGCAGCTTACTGGCGGGGCTCTACAATGAGCAGTTCTTC
>-|-|TRBJ2-5|TRBV7-3
CASSLSGGPGQETQYF
TGTGCCAGCAGCTTAAGTGGGGGGCCCGGCCAAGAGACCCAGTACTTC
>-|TRBD2|TRBJ2-5|TRBV15
CATSGRLAGGKETQYF
TGTGCCACCAGCGGGCGTTTAGCGGGAGGAAAGGAGACCCAGTACTTC
>-|-|TRBJ1-3|TRBV9
CASSDDRSGPSGNTIYF
TGTGCCAGCAGCGACGATCGGTCAGGGCCCTCTGGAAACACCATATATTTT
>-|TRBD1|TRBJ2-7|TRBV18
CASSPPGGRTGVYEQYF
TGTGCCAGCTCACCACCGGGCGGTCGGACAGGGGTTTACGAGCAGTACTTC
>-|-|TRBJ2-6|TRBV5-6
CASNNWAPGANVLTF
TGTGCCAGTAATAATTGGGCCCCTGGGGCCAACGTCCTGACTTTC
>-|-|TRBJ1-2|TRBV11-2
CASRRGNYGYTF
TGTGCCAGCAGGCGGGGTAACTATGGCTACACCTTC
>once|-|TRBJ1-2|TRBV27
CASSIWGRPYGYTF
TGTGCCAGCAGTATATGGGGCAGGCCTTATGGCTACACCTTC
>-|-|TRBJ1-1|TRBV5-1
CASSYGVITEAFF
TGCGCCAGCAGCTATGGAGTAATCACTGAAGCTTTCTTT
>-|-|TRBJ2-1|TRBV11-3
CASSLAGVGNEQFF
TGTGCCAGCAGCTTAGCGGGAGTGGGGAATGAGCAGTTCTTC
>-|-|TRBJ1-5|TRBV6-1
CASSQGGNQPQHF
TGTGCCAGCAGTCAAGGGGGGAATCAGCCCCAGCATTTT
>once|TRBD1|TRBJ1-1|TRBV28
CASRGTGRNTEAFF
TGTGCCAGCAGAGGGACAGGACGGAACACTGAAGCTTTCTTT
>-|-|TRBJ2-3|TRBV19
CASIPAPGIDTQYF
TGTGCCAGTATTCCCGCCCCGGGGATAGATACGCAGTATTTT